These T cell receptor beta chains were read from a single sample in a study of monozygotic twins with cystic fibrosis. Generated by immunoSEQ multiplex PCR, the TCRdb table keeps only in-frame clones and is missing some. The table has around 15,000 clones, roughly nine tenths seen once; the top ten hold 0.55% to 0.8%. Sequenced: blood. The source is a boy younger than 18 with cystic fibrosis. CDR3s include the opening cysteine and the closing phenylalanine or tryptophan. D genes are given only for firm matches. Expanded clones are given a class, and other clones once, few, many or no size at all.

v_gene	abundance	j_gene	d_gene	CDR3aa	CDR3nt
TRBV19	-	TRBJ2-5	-	CASSIGGTETQYF	TGTGCCAGTAGTATAGGTGGGACGGAGACCCAGTACTTC
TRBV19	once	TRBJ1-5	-	CASRQDSSNQPQHF	TGTGCCAGTAGACAAGACAGTAGCAATCAGCCCCAGCATTTT
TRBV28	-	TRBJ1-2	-	CASSFSPLNYGYTF	TGTGCCAGCAGTTTCAGTCCCCTTAACTATGGCTACACCTTC
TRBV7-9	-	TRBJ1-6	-	CASSLDGAGNSPLHF	TGTGCCAGCAGCTTAGACGGGGCTGGTAATTCACCCCTCCACTTT
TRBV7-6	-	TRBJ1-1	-	CASSLFFGNTEAFF	TGTGCCAGCAGCTTATTCTTTGGGAACACTGAAGCTTTCTTT
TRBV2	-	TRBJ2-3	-	CASSRRHTDTQYF	TGTGCCAGCAGTCGGAGGCACACAGATACGCAGTATTTT
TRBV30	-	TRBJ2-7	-	CAWSLGGKSSYEQYF	TGTGCCTGGAGTTTAGGGGGGAAAAGCTCCTACGAGCAGTACTTC
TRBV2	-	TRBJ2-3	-	CASSSGGVGTDTQYF	TGTGCCAGCAGCTCCGGGGGAGTCGGCACAGATACGCAGTATTTT
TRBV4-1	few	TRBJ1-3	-	CASSQEKVSGNTIYF	TGCGCCAGCAGCCAAGAAAAGGTCTCTGGAAACACCATATATTTT
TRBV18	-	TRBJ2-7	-	CASSPPGDSYEQYF	TGTGCCAGCTCCCCCCCGGGGGACTCCTACGAGCAGTACTTC
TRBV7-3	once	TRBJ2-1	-	CASSFNGALVPYNEQFF	TGTGCCAGCAGCTTTAACGGCGCCTTAGTGCCCTACAATGAGCAGTTCTTC
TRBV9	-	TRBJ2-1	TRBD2	CASSPRGGARNEQFF	TGTGCCAGCAGCCCCCGGGGGGGGGCAAGAAATGAGCAGTTCTTC
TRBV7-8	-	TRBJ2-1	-	CASSPGRSYNEQFF	TGTGCCAGCAGCCCCGGAAGGTCCTACAATGAGCAGTTCTTC
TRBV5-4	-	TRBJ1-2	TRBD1	CASGQGAGYTF	TGTGCCTCTGGACAGGGGGCGGGATACACCTTC
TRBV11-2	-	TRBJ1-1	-	CASSFRGGRWEAFF	TGTGCCAGCAGCTTTAGGGGAGGGCGCTGGGAAGCTTTCTTT
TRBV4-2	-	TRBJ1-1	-	CASSQDLLGGAGEAFF	TGTGCCAGCAGCCAAGATCTTCTGGGGGGGGCAGGTGAAGCTTTCTTT
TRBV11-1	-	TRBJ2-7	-	CASSSGTHLEQYF	TGTGCCAGCAGCTCGGGGACTCATTTAGAGCAGTACTTC
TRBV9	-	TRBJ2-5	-	CASSLRGFPQETQYF	TGTGCCAGCAGCCTCAGGGGTTTTCCTCAAGAGACCCAGTACTTC
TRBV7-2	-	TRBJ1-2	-	CASSPTPGPQLVYGYTF	TGTGCCAGCAGTCCAACGCCGGGCCCTCAGCTCGTCTATGGCTACACCTTC
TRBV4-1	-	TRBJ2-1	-	CASSPLAGSVNEQFF	TGCGCCAGCAGCCCGCTGGCCGGGAGTGTCAATGAGCAGTTCTTC
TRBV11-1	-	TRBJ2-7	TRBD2	CASSLSPTSGGIFSYEQYF	TGTGCCAGCAGCTTATCTCCCACTAGCGGGGGAATCTTCTCCTACGAGCAGTACTTC
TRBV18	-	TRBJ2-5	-	CASSPGPNHQETQYF	TGTGCCAGCTCACCGGGACCGAACCACCAAGAGACCCAGTACTTC
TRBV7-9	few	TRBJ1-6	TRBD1	CASTKQGGYNSPLHF	TGTGCCAGCACTAAGCAGGGGGGCTATAATTCACCCCTCCACTTT
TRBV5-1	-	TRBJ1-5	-	CASSVDSNQPQHF	TGCGCCAGCAGCGTAGATAGCAATCAGCCCCAGCATTTT
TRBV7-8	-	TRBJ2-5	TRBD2	CASSLGGASGGMETQYF	TGTGCCAGCAGCTTAGGAGGGGCTAGCGGGGGTATGGAGACCCAGTACTTC
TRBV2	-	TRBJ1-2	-	CASSEALLESYSRDYGYTF	TGTGCCAGCAGTGAAGCGCTTCTGGAGTCTTATTCACGTGACTATGGCTACACCTTC
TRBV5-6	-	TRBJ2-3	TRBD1	CASKPLQGSSTDTQYF	TGTGCCAGCAAACCGTTACAGGGGAGCAGCACAGATACGCAGTATTTT
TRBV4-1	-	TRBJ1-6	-	CASSQGEGFGYSPLHF	TGCGCCAGCAGCCAAGGGGAGGGTTTTGGTTATTCACCCCTCCACTTT
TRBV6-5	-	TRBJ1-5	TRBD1	CASSAQGAPDQPQHF	TGTGCCAGCAGTGCACAGGGGGCCCCGGATCAGCCCCAGCATTTT
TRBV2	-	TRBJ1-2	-	CASSGQNYGYTF	TGTGCCAGCAGTGGTCAGAACTATGGCTACACCTTC
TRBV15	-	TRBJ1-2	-	CATSSLLTANYGYTF	TGTGCCACCAGCAGTCTCCTGACTGCTAACTATGGCTACACCTTC
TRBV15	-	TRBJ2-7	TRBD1	CATSRTGGSYEQYF	TGTGCCACCAGCAGGACAGGGGGATCCTACGAGCAGTACTTC
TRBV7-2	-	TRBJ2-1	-	CAGGWRAAYNEQFF	TGTGCCGGGGGGTGGCGGGCTGCCTACAATGAGCAGTTCTTC
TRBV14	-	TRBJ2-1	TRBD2	CASSLGRDEQFF	TGTGCCAGCAGCCTAGGGAGGGATGAGCAGTTCTTC
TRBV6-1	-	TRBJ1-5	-	CASSSQGSNQPQHF	TGTGCCAGCAGTTCACAGGGTAGCAATCAGCCCCAGCATTTT
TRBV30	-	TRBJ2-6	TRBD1	CAWSVGTGGSGANVLTF	TGTGCCTGGAGTGTAGGAACAGGGGGGTCTGGGGCCAACGTCCTGACTTTC
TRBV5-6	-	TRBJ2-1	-	CASSLELTIYNEQFF	TGTGCCAGCAGCTTGGAGTTAACCATCTACAATGAGCAGTTCTTC
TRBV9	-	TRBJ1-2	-	CASSVSSGHYGYTF	TGTGCCAGCAGCGTGAGTTCGGGTCACTATGGCTACACCTTC
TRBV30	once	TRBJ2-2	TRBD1	CAWSRQGVTGELFF	TGTGCCTGGAGTCGACAGGGAGTCACCGGGGAGCTGTTTTTT
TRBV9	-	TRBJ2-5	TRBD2	CASSAGGSRETQYF	TGTGCCAGCAGCGCCGGCGGGAGTCGGGAGACCCAGTACTTC
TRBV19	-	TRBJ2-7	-	CASSIRGGRSYEQYF	TGTGCCAGTAGTATTAGGGGGGGCCGCTCCTACGAGCAGTACTTC
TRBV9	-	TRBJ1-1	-	CASSGHVGTEAFF	TGTGCCAGCAGTGGACACGTCGGGACTGAAGCTTTCTTT
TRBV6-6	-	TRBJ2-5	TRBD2	CASSYRTSYETQYF	TGTGCCAGCAGTTACCGGACTAGCTATGAGACCCAGTACTTC
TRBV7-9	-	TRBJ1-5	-	CASSLGGQGNQPQHF	TGTGCCAGCAGCTTAGGGGGGCAGGGGAACCAGCCCCAGCATTTT